This entry features one T cell receptor beta chain sequence. The data are from a study of blood T cell repertoires in COVID-19. Study as a whole: Researchers got acute and convalescent COVID-19 samples from the United States, Italy and Spain. T cells, B-cell-depleted T cells, or PBMCs supplied cDNA or gDNA.

Per the study methods: Estimates of nucleated cell counts were drawn from the amplification of reference gene primers. Profiling relied on immunoSEQ multiplex PCR, and the TCRdb table lists in-frame clones only, not all of them. V, J and clone size derive from that table, while D and trimming were established from the DNA sequence. This sample carries approximately 250,000 clones, 65% to 90% of them seen once, and the ten largest clones take roughly 1.9%. The germline V and J ends were trimmed by 2 bases and 6 bases, with 17 bases remaining between them. Germline CDR1 reads SEHNR; CDR2 reads FQNEAQ (reference sequence). The CDR3 consists of 15 residues.

V usage is TRBV7-9 and J usage is TRBJ2-7; D remains ambiguous. The receptor was isolated from a man under 40 with active or convalescent COVID-19. Sequencing was done on a sample of peripheral blood. The CDR3 DNA is TGTGCCAGCAGCTTACCTGGCCTCGCCTTTATCGAGCAGTACTTC. Translating it yields CASSLPGLAFIEQYF.